This T cell receptor beta chain was sequenced in a study of Graves' ophthalmopathy and Graves' hyperthyroidism. For this clonotype: The antigen is undetermined.

Study-wide points: The model achieved about 64% sensitivity and around 78% specificity for ophthalmopathy progression. Detected in blood as well were most expanded thyroid clonotypes with frequency above 0.001.

Excluded: other autoimmune disease, uncontrolled infection, pregnancy or lactation. The authors isolated PBMCs from more than 9 ml of fresh peripheral blood. Trimming took 4 bases from V and 3 from J; bases not matched to a gene: 8. Germline V lookup: CDR1 SEHNR, CDR2 FQNEAQ (reference sequence). The CDR3 spans 15 residues. Beta-chain TCR CDR3 regions were amplified from RNA transcripts. The first-round RT-PCR employed HTBI primers together with the Qiagen OneStep RT-PCR kit. A multiplex PCR was then performed as the second round. TCRdb itself ran the multiplex PCR reads through MiXCR, one entry per CDR3 protein. The table has hundreds of thousands of distinct CDR3 sequences, under 25% seen once.

This chain joins TRBV7-9 and TRBJ1-2; 7 positions match TRBD1. The specimen sequenced was peripheral blood. This TCR was sampled from a woman between 18 and 29 years old with stable Graves' hyperthyroidism. The CDR3 reads CASSSTDRDHYGYTF. For the CDR3, the DNA is TGTGCCAGCAGCTCAACCGACAGGGACCACTATGGCTACACCTTC.